These 10 T cell receptor beta chains originate from one sample sequenced in a study of T cell responses to AZD1222 COVID-19 vaccine. Sequencing used immunoSEQ multiplex PCR; TCRdb keeps in-frame clones, though not all of them. Here the sample spans about 210,000 clones, about 92% being singletons. This material consisted of peripheral blood, taken on day 0 of AZD1222 vaccination. The receptor set was obtained from an adult in good health.

The chain couples TRBV6-5 to TRBJ1-1; no firm D call. This CDR3 comprises 13 residues. Germline CDR1 and CDR2: MNHEY and SVGAGI. Trimming removed 0 bases from V and 7 bases from J, with 9 bases in between. As DNA, the CDR3 is TGTGCCAGCAGTTACTCGCGGGTTTTTGAAGCTTTCTTT. Translating gives CASSYSRVFEAFF.

The chain links TRBV12-5 to TRBJ1-1; D might be TRBD1 (5 bases). Germline V gives CDR1 LGHNT, CDR2 FRNRAP. Trimming removed 2 bases at V and 1 base at J, with 20 bases between. The CDR3 runs to 18 residues. In DNA form, the CDR3 reads TGTGCTAGTGGTTTGTTCGGGGGGACCGCAACAGCGAACACTGAAGCTTTCTTT. Its protein is CASGLFGGTATANTEAFF. The variable domain in full, completed from reference TRBV12-5 and TRBJ1-1, reads DARVTQTPRHKVTEMGQEVTMRCQPILGHNTVFWYRQTMMQGLELLAYFRNRAPLDDSGMPKDRFSAEMPDATLATLKIQPSEPRDSAVYFCASGLFGGTATANTEAFFGQGTRLTVV.

The chain carries TRBV7-9 and TRBJ1-1; D may be TRBD1 (6 bases). Germline V lookup: CDR1 SEHNR, CDR2 FQNEAQ (reference sequence). Trimming took off 6 bases at V and 1 base at J, with 18 bases between the two ends. This CDR3 is 16 amino acids long. CDR3 nucleotide sequence: TGTGCCAGCAGGTCCCAGGGACAATTATCGAACACTGAAGCTTTCTTT. This encodes CASRSQGQLSNTEAFF.

The chain couples TRBV5-1 to TRBJ1-1, with no clear D. Germline CDR1 SGHRS, CDR2 YFSETQ. Trimming pared 0 bases from V and 5 bases from J, leaving 20 bases between. This CDR3 has 17 amino acids. The CDR3, as DNA: TGCGCCAGCAGCTTGGTTTATCGCCGATGGCGGCAGACTGAAGCTTTCTTT. Encoded protein: CASSLVYRRWRQTEAFF. Filled out from reference TRBV5-1 and TRBJ1-1, the complete variable domain reads KAGVTQTPRYLIKTRGQQVTLSCSPISGHRSVSWYQQTPGQGLQFLFEYFSETQRNKGNFPGRFSGRQFSNSRSEMNVSTLELGDSALYLCASSLVYRRWRQTEAFFGQGTRLTVV.

The rearrangement joins TRBV7-2 to TRBJ1-1; no firm D call. Germline values: CDR1 SGHTA, CDR2 FQGNSA. V lost 5 bases, J lost 4 bases, and 14 bases lay in between. This CDR3 is 14 amino acids long. The CDR3 nucleotides read TGTGCCAGCAGCCAAACCGGGTCGAGCACTGAAGCTTTCTTT. Translation: CASSQTGSSTEAFF.

The chain links TRBV7-9 to TRBJ2-4; the match to TRBD1 covers 10 bases. Germline trimming cut 4 bases from V and 4 bases from J; bases unmatched to any gene: 7. The germline V gene has CDR1 SEHNR and CDR2 FQNEAQ (reference sequence). This CDR3 contains 16 residues. CDR3: CASSSRQGAEKNIQYF. The CDR3 DNA reads TGTGCCAGCAGCTCGAGACAGGGGGCCGAAAAAAACATTCAGTACTTC.

The chain employs TRBV24-1 and TRBJ1-2, with D unresolved. The V and J ends lost 6 bases and 0 bases respectively, with 10 bases between them. This CDR3 has 14 residues. Germline V CDR1 and CDR2: KGHDR, SFDVKD. CDR3 amino acids: CATSSHGANYGYTF. The CDR3 DNA sequence: TGTGCCACCAGTTCCCACGGCGCTAACTATGGCTACACCTTC.

This chain connects TRBV13 to TRBJ2-1; D possibly corresponds to TRBD1 (6 bases). There are 16 residues in the CDR3. Trimming removed 4 bases from V and 4 bases from J, with 17 bases in between. CDR1 is PRHDT, CDR2 FYEKMQ, per germline (reference sequence). In DNA, the CDR3 is TGTGCCAGCAGCTCTCTAACAGGGAGTTTTTACAATGAGCAGTTCTTC. Translating it yields CASSSLTGSFYNEQFF.

The chain joins TRBV6-5 to TRBJ2-5; D unresolved. With 7 bases removed from V and 3 bases from J, the gap between germline ends came to 15 bases. This CDR3 is built from 14 residues. Per the germline V gene, CDR1 is MNHEY and CDR2 is SVGAGI. CDR3 amino acids: CASIVDLRKETQYF. CDR3 bases: TGTGCCAGCATCGTAGACCTGAGGAAAGAGACCCAGTACTTC.

The gene calls are TRBV13 and TRBJ2-1; 8 bases agree with TRBD1. The CDR3 totals 15 residues. Germline values: CDR1 PRHDT, CDR2 FYEKMQ (reference sequence). V lost 2 bases to trimming and J lost 3 bases; unmatched junction nucleotides: 3. CDR3 bases: TGTGCCAGCAGCTTAACAGGACAGGGCTACAATGAGCAGTTCTTC. The encoded protein is CASSLTGQGYNEQFF.